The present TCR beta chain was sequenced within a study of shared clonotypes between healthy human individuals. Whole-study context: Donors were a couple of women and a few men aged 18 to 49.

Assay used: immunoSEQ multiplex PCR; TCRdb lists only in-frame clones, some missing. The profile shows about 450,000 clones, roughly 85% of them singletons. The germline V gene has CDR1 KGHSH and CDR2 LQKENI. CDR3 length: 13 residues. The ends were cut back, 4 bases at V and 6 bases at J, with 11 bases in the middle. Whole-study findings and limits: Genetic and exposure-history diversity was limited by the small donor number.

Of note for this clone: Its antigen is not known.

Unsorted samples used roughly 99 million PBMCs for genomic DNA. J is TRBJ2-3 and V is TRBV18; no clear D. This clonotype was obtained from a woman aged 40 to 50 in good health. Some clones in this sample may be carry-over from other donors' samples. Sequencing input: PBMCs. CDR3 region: CASSQGSGDTQYF. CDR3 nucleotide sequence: TGTGCCAGCTCACAGGGATCTGGGGATACGCAGTATTTT. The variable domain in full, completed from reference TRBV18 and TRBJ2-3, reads NAGVMQNPRHLVRRRGQEARLRCSPMKGHSHVYWYRQLPEEGLKFMVYLQKENIIDESGMPKERFSAEFPKEGPSILRIQQVVRGDSAAYFCASSQGSGDTQYFGPGTRLTVL.